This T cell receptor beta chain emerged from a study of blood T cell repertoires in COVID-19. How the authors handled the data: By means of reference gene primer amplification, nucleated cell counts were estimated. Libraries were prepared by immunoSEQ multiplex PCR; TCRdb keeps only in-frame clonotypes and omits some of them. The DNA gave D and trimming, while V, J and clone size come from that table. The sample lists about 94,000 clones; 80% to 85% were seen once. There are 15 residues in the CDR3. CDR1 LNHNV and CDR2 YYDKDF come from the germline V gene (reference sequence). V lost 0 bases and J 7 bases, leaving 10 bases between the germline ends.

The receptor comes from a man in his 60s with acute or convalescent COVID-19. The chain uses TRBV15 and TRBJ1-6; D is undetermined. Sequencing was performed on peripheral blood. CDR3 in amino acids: CATSRDSGENSPLHF. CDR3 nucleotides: TGTGCCACCAGCAGAGATTCCGGGGAAAATTCACCCCTCCACTTT.